This T cell receptor beta chain was sequenced in a study of T cell repertoires in cytomegalovirus infection. Whole-study findings and limits: The cumulative frequency of public TCR beta families identified carriers of CMV plus the relevant HLA.

The germline V gene has CDR1 SGHVS and CDR2 FNYEAQ. V lost 2 bases to trimming and J lost 2 bases, with 13 bases between them. This CDR3 has 16 residues. This clonotype was observed at least ten times. Its antigen remains unknown. TCRdb reanalysed the reads using MiXCR and keeps one entry per CDR3 protein. The sample has roughly 920,000 distinct CDR3 sequences; 30% to 40% are singletons. The sequencing here drew on cultured CD8+ T cells from PBMCs, taken from culture after CMV antigen stimulation. The gene calls are TRBV7-6 and TRBJ2-1, with D uncertain. The sequence came from a human donor in good health (CMV status not recorded). Some clones in this sample may be carry-over from other donors' samples. The chain's CDR3 is CASSLSGLFTYNEQFF. The CDR3 DNA sequence: TGTGCCAGCAGCTTATCAGGATTATTCACCTACAATGAGCAGTTCTTC.